This T cell receptor (beta chain) is drawn from a study of shared clonotypes between healthy human individuals. Only one count was recorded for this clone. With V trimmed by 0 bases and J by 3 bases, 3 bases remained unmatched. This CDR3 has 15 residues. CDR1 is MNHNY, CDR2 SVGAGI, per germline (reference sequence). As defined, naive CD8 cells were CD45RO-negative and positively selected for CCR7, with terminally differentiated effector memory CD45RA+ cells excluded. Several immunoSEQ 96-well plates shared each subset's DNA, each plate a replicate. Sequencing was performed with immunoSEQ multiplex PCR; in TCRdb, only in-frame clones are kept and a portion is missing. The table includes 1.5 million to 2.5 million clones, roughly 95% detected once.

The clonotype originates from a man aged 18 to 30 in good health. The chain recombines TRBV6-6 with TRBJ2-7; TRBD1 matches 9 bases. Sequencing input: naive CD8+ T cells sorted from blood. In nucleotides, the CDR3 is TGTGCCAGCAGTTACTCTGCGGGACAGGGCTACGAGCAGTACTTC. As protein: CASSYSAGQGYEQYF.